This T cell receptor beta chain was identified in a study of CD8 T cells in ankylosing spondylitis. Study-wide findings and caveats: Prior work had noted some motif variants in reactive arthritis blood and synovial fluid. Characteristic, it appeared, of ankylosing spondylitis blood was a TCR beta motif of several highly homologous variants. As reported, disease-linked clones showed significant enrichment in matched ankylosing spondylitis synovial fluid.

Using its own MiXCR run on the 5' RACE reads, TCRdb lists one record per CDR3 protein. This table has 250,000 to 350,000 distinct CDR3 sequences, roughly 20% appearing once. To note about this clonotype: As yet, its antigen is unknown.

The specimen sequenced was blood, either unsorted or a sorted T cell fraction (not recorded which). The clonotype was recovered from a female donor with ankylosing spondylitis or in good health (not recorded which).

The CDR3 DNA reads as TGTGCCAGCAGCCCTCGGAAATTGAACACTGAAGCTTTCTTT. Protein: CASSPRKLNTEAFF. The chain has TRBV7-9 and TRBJ1-1; D remains ambiguous. The CDR3 covers 14 residues. Trimming stripped 5 bases from V and 0 bases from J, with 10 bases between. Germline V lookup: CDR1 SEHNR, CDR2 FQNEAQ (reference sequence).